The next 20 T cell receptor beta chains were all read from a single sample in a study of T-cell reconstitution after alpha-beta-depleted transplantation in children. Using unique molecular identifiers, the investigators prepared the TCRbeta library. TCRdb passed the PCR reads through MiXCR, listing each CDR3 protein once. The sample gives 300,000 to 400,000 distinct CDR3 sequences, roughly 16% of which show up once; about 41% is in the top ten. This specimen was PBMCs, mostly from graft donor cells, taken 360 days after TCRalphabeta/CD19-depleted stem cell transplant. The receptor source for this set is a male patient under 10 years old who had a stem cell transplant for acute lymphoblastic leukemia, so the T cells may come from the graft donor.

Ten or more counts support this clonotype. The gene calls are TRBV29-1 and TRBJ2-3; perhaps TRBD2 as D (5 bases). The CDR3 length is 12 residues. Germline assignment: CDR1 SQVTM and CDR2 ANQGSEA. Trimming took off 6 bases at V and 1 base at J, with 8 bases between the two ends. This CDR3 is CSVAEGTDTQYF. The DNA for the CDR3 is TGCAGCGTAGCGGAAGGCACAGATACGCAGTATTTT.

A few counts support this clonotype. The chain joins TRBV7-3 to TRBJ2-2; maybe TRBD2 (6 bases). The length of the CDR3 is 16 residues. Trimming removed 5 bases at V and 6 bases at J, with 19 bases between. Germline CDR1 SGHTA, CDR2 FQGTGA. The DNA for the CDR3 is TGTGCCAGCAGCCCTCAAGGAGGGGTTAGCGCCGGGGAGCTGTTTTTT. Protein sequence: CASSPQGGVSAGELFF.

This clonotype was recorded at least ten times. CDR3 coding DNA: TGCGCCAGCAGCTTTCGGGGCGGCTCCTACAATGAGCAGTTCTTC. Encoded protein: CASSFRGGSYNEQFF. This rearrangement joins TRBV5-1 to TRBJ2-1; D might be TRBD1 or TRBD2, each matching 5 bases. V lost 2 bases and J lost 0, with 9 bases in between. CDR1 is SGHRS, CDR2 YFSETQ, per germline. The CDR3 is 15 amino acids.

This clonotype was recorded at least ten times. The chain recombines TRBV7-2 with TRBJ2-1, with 9 bases lining up with TRBD2. V lost 5 bases and J lost 0; bases outside the gene matches: 2. CDR3 size: 15 residues. Germline lookup yields CDR1 SGHTA and CDR2 FQGNSA. The CDR3 protein is CASSPSGISYNEQFF. The CDR3 coding sequence is TGTGCCAGCAGCCCTAGCGGGATCTCCTACAATGAGCAGTTCTTC.

This chain links TRBV7-8 with TRBJ2-5, with D possibly being TRBD2 (5 bases). The CDR3 totals 15 residues. V was trimmed by 4 bases and J by 4 bases, leaving 16 bases between them. Germline V gene data show CDR1 as SGHVS and CDR2 as FQNEAQ. This chain's CDR3 is CASSSTRGRRETQYF. The CDR3 region has the DNA TGTGCCAGCAGCTCTACTAGAGGCAGGCGAGAGACCCAGTACTTC.

The V call is TRBV5-8, the J call TRBJ1-5, with a possible D match to TRBD1 (6 bases). The V and J ends lost 0 bases and 4 bases respectively, with 11 bases between them. Germline assignment: CDR1 SGHTS and CDR2 YDEGEE. This CDR3 is built from 15 residues. The CDR3: CASSLGGTMNQPQHF. The CDR3 DNA reads TGTGCCAGCAGCTTGGGAGGGACAATGAATCAGCCCCAGCATTTT.

V is TRBV20-1 and J is TRBJ2-1; 10 bases align to TRBD2. V trimming: 6 bases; J trimming: 6 bases; junction bases outside the gene matches: 8. This CDR3 is 14 amino acids long. Germline V lookup: CDR1 DFQATT, CDR2 SNEGSKA (reference sequence). The CDR3 coding sequence is TGCAGTGCGAGGGTACTAGCGGGAACCAATGAGCAGTTCTTC. Translated: CSARVLAGTNEQFF.

This clonotype was found a few times. V is TRBV24-1 and J is TRBJ1-5; 10 bases are a match to TRBD1. Germline CDR1 reads KGHDR; CDR2 reads SFDVKD. The CDR3 is 16 amino acids. V lost 7 bases, J lost 0 bases, and 5 bases stayed unmatched. The CDR3 sequence: CATRTGGPYSNQPQHF. Here the CDR3 DNA reads TGTGCCACCAGGACAGGGGGCCCTTATAGCAATCAGCCCCAGCATTTT.

There are many counts of this clonotype. The rearrangement links TRBV28 to TRBJ2-7, with a tentative D call TRBD2 (6 bases). CDR1 MDHEN and CDR2 SYDVKM come from the germline V gene. The CDR3 covers 13 residues. Trimming took off 8 bases at V and 3 bases at J, with 14 bases between the two ends. In DNA, the CDR3 is TGTGCCAGCCGCCCCGGGACTGTCTACGAGCAGTACTTC. Protein sequence: CASRPGTVYEQYF.

This clonotype was detected many times. The J gene is TRBJ1-5, the V gene TRBV5-1; D is perhaps TRBD1 (6 bases). CDR3 length equals 14 residues. CDR1 SGHRS and CDR2 YFSETQ come from the germline V gene. Between the trimmed V and J ends, which lost 0 bases and 7 bases, there was a span of 11 bases. The CDR3 region is CASSLEGGNQPQHF. The CDR3 coding sequence is TGCGCCAGCAGCTTGGAGGGGGGGAACCAGCCCCAGCATTTT.

Ten or more counts support this clonotype. This chain uses TRBV29-1 with TRBJ1-1, with D uncertain. Looked up from germline, CDR1 is SQVTM and CDR2 is ANQGSEA. The CDR3 covers 12 residues. Trimming pared 5 bases from V and 4 bases from J, leaving 11 bases between. CDR3 in amino acids: CSVQEGSTEAFF. As DNA, the CDR3 is TGCAGCGTTCAGGAAGGGAGCACTGAAGCTTTCTTT.

There are many counts of this clonotype. The genes are TRBV12-3 or TRBV12-4 and TRBJ2-4; the D gene could be TRBD1 or TRBD2 (5 bases each). The ends were cut back, 4 bases at V and 4 bases at J, with 5 bases in the middle. This CDR3 spans 12 amino acids. CDR3 protein: CASSWGKNIQYF. DNA for the CDR3: TGTGCCAGCAGTTGGGGGAAAAACATTCAGTACTTC.

This clonotype was observed a few times. V gene TRBV12-3 or TRBV12-4 combines with J gene TRBJ1-2; 8 nucleotides line up with TRBD1. The CDR3 is 16 residues long. Losses at the gene ends were 3 bases for V and 3 bases for J; bases not matched to a gene: 9. In DNA form, the CDR3 reads TGTGCCAGCAGTTTCCTCCTAGGCAGGGGGCACTATGGCTACACCTTC. Translated, it gives CASSFLLGRGHYGYTF.

This chain uses TRBV6-2 or TRBV6-3 with TRBJ1-1, with TRBD1 matching 8 bases. CDR1 is MNHEY and CDR2 is SVGEGT in the germline V gene. V shed 5 bases, J shed 5 bases, and the junction held 7 bases outside the gene matches. CDR3 length equals 14 residues. CDR3 coding DNA: TGTGCCAGCAGTACTCAGGGGGCAAGGACTGAAGCTTTCTTT. The encoded protein is CASSTQGARTEAFF.

Concerning this clonotype: A junction end diverges from the germline sequence, so it may reflect a read error. J is TRBJ2-7 and V is TRBV5-1; TRBD2 matches 8 bases. The CDR3 sequence is 13 residues long. Germline lookup yields CDR1 SGHRS and CDR2 YFSETQ. In DNA, the CDR3 is TGCGCCAGCAGCTTGGCGACGGGAGGGCCGATCGGCTTC. It encodes CASSLATGGPIGF.

This clonotype was seen more than once but under ten times. This chain uses TRBV4-1 with TRBJ2-7, with 8 bases fitting TRBD2. This CDR3 has 15 amino acids. From germline, CDR1 is MGHRA and CDR2 YSYEKL. Losses at the gene ends were 0 bases for V and 2 bases for J; bases not matched to a gene: 3. Written as DNA, the CDR3 is TGCGCCAGCAGCCAAGATCGGCGGGAGGCCTACGAGCAGTACTTC. Translating gives CASSQDRREAYEQYF.

The chain employs TRBV4-3 and TRBJ2-3; D remains ambiguous. The length of the CDR3 is 14 residues. Germline V gene lookup returns CDR1 LGHNA and CDR2 YSLEER. V was trimmed by 0 bases and J by 6 bases, leaving 10 bases between them. CDR3: CASSQELGRDTQYF. For the CDR3, the DNA is TGCGCCAGCAGCCAAGAGTTAGGGCGGGATACGCAGTATTTT.

The chain links TRBV7-6 to TRBJ2-5; the D gene is possibly TRBD2 (5 bases). The CDR3 is 16 amino acids. Germline CDR1 SGHVS, CDR2 FNYEAQ. Deletions cut 4 bases from V and 5 bases from J, with 20 bases between. DNA for the CDR3: TGTGCCAGCAGCTCTTCGGTCGGAGCTTGGGAGGAGACCCAGTACTTC. This sequence encodes CASSSSVGAWEETQYF. The full variable domain, rest sourced from reference TRBV7-6 and TRBJ2-5, is GAGVSQSPRYKVTKRGQDVALRCDPISGHVSLYWYRQALGQGPEFLTYFNYEAQQDKSGLPNDRFSAERPEGSISTLTIQRTEQRDSAMYRCASSSSVGAWEETQYFGPGTRLLVL.

This clonotype has more than one count but fewer than ten. The chain combines TRBV7-9 with TRBJ2-7; D not certain. Trimming left V 5 bases short and J 2 bases short, with 10 bases between. CDR3 length: 13 residues. Per the germline V gene, CDR1 is SEHNR and CDR2 is FQNEAQ (reference sequence). The CDR3 protein is CASSRHETYEQYF. The CDR3 nucleotides are TGTGCCAGCAGCCGACATGAAACCTACGAGCAGTACTTC.

The rearrangement joins TRBV5-1 to TRBJ2-5, with D uncertain. Trimming removed 2 bases at V and 7 bases at J, with 9 bases between. CDR1 SGHRS and CDR2 YFSETQ come from the germline V gene. This CDR3 contains 12 residues. The DNA for the CDR3 is TGCGCCAGCAGCTTAGCCCCGGGGACCCAGTACTTC. As protein: CASSLAPGTQYF.